This T cell receptor (beta chain) was captured by sequencing in a study of CD8 T cells in ankylosing spondylitis. This clonotype was recorded at least ten times. The CDR3 loop spans 13 amino acids. Trimming stripped 0 bases from V and 5 bases from J, with 9 bases between. Germline CDR1 is SGHRS and CDR2 is YFSETQ. TCRdb re-called the 5' RACE reads through MiXCR, storing one row per CDR3 protein. The profile shows about 310,000 distinct CDR3 sequences, under 25% of them singletons. Sample: blood, either unsorted or a sorted T cell fraction (not recorded which). The gene calls are TRBV5-1 and TRBJ2-7; D not resolved. This TCR came from a female donor with ankylosing spondylitis or in good health (not recorded which). CDR3 loop: CASSLGTNNEQYF. DNA of the CDR3: TGCGCCAGCAGCTTGGGTACCAACAACGAGCAGTACTTC.